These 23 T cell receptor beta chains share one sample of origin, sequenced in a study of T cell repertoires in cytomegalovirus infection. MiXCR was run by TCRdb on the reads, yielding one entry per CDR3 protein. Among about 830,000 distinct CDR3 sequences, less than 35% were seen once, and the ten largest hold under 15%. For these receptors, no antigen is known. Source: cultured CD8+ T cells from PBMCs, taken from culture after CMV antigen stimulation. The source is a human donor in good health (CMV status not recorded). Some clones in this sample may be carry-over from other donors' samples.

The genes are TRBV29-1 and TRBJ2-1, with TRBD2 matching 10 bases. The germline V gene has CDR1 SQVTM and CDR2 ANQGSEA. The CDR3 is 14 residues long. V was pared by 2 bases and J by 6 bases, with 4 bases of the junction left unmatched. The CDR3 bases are TGCAGCGTTGAAAGCGGGGGGGGCCCCAATGAGCAGTTCTTC. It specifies CSVESGGGPNEQFF.

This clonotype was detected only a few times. CDR3 in DNA: TGTGCCAGCAGTTACCACAGCGGGGGAGAGGAGACCCAGTACTTC. Protein sequence: CASSYHSGGEETQYF. The chain recombines TRBV6-2 or TRBV6-3 with TRBJ2-5; 8 nucleotides line up with TRBD2. Unmatched junction bases numbered 7, after V lost 2 bases and J lost 5 bases. This CDR3 is built from 15 residues. The germline CDR1 and CDR2 sequences are MNHEY and SVGEGT.

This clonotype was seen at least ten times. This CDR3 reads CASSLAPGVAYNEQFF. In DNA, the CDR3 is TGTGCCAGCAGCTTAGCCCCAGGGGTAGCATACAATGAGCAGTTCTTC. This sequence joins TRBV7-2 and TRBJ2-1; D perhaps matches TRBD1 (6 bases). Trimming took off 0 bases at V and 4 bases at J, with 13 bases between the two ends. The CDR3 loop spans 16 amino acids. Germline V CDR1 and CDR2: SGHTA, FQGNSA.

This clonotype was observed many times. CDR3 bases: TGTGCCAGCAGCCGCGAGTCGTGGTCGGCCGATACGCAGTATTTT. Protein sequence: CASSRESWSADTQYF. V gene TRBV7-2 combines with J gene TRBJ2-3; no firm D call. The CDR3 spans 15 residues. Germline-derived CDR1 and CDR2 are SGHTA and FQGNSA. Deletions cut 5 bases from V and 6 bases from J, with 18 bases between.

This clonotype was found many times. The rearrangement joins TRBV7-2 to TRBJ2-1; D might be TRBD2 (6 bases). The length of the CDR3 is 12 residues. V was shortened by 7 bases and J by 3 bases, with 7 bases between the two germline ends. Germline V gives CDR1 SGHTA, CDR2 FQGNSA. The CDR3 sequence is CASTGGYNEQFF. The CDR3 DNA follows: TGTGCCAGCACCGGGGGCTACAATGAGCAGTTCTTC.

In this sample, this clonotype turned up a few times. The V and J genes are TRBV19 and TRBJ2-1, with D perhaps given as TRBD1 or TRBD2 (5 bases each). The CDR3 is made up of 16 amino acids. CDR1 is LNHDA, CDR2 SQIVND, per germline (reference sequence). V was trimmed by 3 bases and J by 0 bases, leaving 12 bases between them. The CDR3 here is CASSMVAGSSYNEQFF. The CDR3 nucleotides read TGTGCCAGTAGTATGGTGGCAGGGAGCTCCTACAATGAGCAGTTCTTC.

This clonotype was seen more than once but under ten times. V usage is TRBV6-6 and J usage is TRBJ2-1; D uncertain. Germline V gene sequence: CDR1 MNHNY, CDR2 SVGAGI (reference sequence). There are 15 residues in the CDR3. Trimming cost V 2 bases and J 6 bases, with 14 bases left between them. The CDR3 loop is CASSYVQQPSNEQFF. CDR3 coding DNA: TGTGCCAGCAGTTACGTCCAACAACCATCCAATGAGCAGTTCTTC.

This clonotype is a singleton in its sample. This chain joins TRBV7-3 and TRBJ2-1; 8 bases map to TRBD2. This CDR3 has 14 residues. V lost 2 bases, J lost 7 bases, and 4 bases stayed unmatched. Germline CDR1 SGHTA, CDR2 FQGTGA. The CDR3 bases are TGTGCCAGCAGCTTAGGCGGGGGGAAAAATGAGCAGTTCTTC. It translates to CASSLGGGKNEQFF.

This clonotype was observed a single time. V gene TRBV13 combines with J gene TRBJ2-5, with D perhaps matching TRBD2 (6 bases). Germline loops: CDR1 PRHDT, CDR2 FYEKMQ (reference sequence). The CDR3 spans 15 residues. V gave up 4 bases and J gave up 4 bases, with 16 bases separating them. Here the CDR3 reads CASSSGTRGAETQYF. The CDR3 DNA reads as TGTGCCAGCAGCTCCGGGACCCGCGGGGCAGAGACCCAGTACTTC.

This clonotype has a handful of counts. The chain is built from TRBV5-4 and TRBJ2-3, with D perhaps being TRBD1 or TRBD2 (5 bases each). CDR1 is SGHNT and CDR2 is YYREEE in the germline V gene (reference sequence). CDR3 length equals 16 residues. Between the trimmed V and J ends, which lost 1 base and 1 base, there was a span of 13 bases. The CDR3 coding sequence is TGTGCCAGCAGCTTGTTACTCGGGACCCGCACAGATACGCAGTATTTT. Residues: CASSLLLGTRTDTQYF.

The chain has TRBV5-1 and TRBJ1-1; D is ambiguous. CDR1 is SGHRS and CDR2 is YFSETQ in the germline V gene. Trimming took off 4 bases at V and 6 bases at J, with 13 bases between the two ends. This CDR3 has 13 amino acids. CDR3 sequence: CASSPGEGPEAFF. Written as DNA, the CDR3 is TGCGCCAGCAGCCCCGGGGAAGGTCCTGAAGCTTTCTTT.

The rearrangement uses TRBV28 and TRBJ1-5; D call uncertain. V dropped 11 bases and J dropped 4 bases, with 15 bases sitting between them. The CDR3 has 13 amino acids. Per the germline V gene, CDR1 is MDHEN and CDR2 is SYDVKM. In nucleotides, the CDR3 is TGTGCCCTTGGCAGGCAACCTAATCAGCCCCAGCATTTT. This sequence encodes CALGRQPNQPQHF.

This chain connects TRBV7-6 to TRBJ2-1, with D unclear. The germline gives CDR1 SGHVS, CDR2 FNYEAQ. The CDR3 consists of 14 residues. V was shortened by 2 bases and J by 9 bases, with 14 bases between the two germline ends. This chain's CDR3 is CASSLSALEFEQFF. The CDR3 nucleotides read TGTGCCAGCAGCTTATCGGCCCTAGAGTTTGAGCAGTTCTTC.

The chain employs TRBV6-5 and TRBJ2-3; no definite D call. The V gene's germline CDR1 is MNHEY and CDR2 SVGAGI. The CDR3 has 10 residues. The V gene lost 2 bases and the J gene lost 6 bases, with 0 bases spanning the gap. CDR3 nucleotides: TGTGCCAGCAGTTACGATACGCAGTATTTT. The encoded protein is CASSYDTQYF.

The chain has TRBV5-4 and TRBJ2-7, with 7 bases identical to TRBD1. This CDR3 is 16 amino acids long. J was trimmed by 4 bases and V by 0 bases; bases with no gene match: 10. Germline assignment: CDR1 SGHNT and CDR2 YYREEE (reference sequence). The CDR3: CASSLVMAGGLYEQYV. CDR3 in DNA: TGTGCCAGCAGCTTGGTCATGGCAGGGGGTTTATACGAGCAGTACGTC.

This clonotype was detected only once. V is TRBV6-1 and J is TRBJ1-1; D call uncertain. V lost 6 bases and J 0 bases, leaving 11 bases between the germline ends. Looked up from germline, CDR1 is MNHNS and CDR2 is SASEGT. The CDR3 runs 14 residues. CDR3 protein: CASRTRAVNTEAFF. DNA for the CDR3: TGTGCCAGCAGAACCCGAGCGGTGAACACTGAAGCTTTCTTT.

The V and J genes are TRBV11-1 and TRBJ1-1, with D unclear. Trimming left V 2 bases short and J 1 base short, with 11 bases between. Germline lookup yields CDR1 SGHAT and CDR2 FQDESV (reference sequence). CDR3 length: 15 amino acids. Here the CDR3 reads CASSLRVLTNTEAFF. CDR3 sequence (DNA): TGTGCCAGCAGCTTAAGGGTGTTGACGAACACTGAAGCTTTCTTT.

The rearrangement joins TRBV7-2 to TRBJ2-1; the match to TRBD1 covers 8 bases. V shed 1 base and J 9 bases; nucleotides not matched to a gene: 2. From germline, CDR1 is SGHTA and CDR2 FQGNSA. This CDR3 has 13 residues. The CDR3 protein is CASSLGDRSEQFF. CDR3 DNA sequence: TGTGCCAGCAGCTTAGGGGACAGGAGTGAGCAGTTCTTC.

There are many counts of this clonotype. The CDR3 sequence is CASSLDRATGANVLTF. The CDR3 nucleotides read TGTGCCAGCAGCTTAGACCGGGCCACCGGGGCCAACGTCCTGACTTTC. The chain is built from TRBV7-6 and TRBJ2-6; D gene ambiguous. With 1 base removed from V and 4 bases from J, the gap between germline ends came to 11 bases. The V gene's germline CDR1 is SGHVS and CDR2 FNYEAQ. The CDR3 runs 16 residues.

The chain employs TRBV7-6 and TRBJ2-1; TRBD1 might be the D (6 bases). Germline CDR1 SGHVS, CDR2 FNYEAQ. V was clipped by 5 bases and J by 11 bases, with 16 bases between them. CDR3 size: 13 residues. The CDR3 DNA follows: TGTGCCAGCAGCACGCCGACAGGTCTGAAGCAGTTCTTC. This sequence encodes CASSTPTGLKQFF.

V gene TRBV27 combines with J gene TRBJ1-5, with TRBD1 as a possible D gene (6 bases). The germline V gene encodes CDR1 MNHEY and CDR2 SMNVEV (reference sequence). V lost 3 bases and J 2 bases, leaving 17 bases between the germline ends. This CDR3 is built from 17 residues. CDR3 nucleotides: TGTGCCAGCAGTTTGGTCACAGGGAATATTGGCAATCAGCCCCAGCATTTT. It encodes CASSLVTGNIGNQPQHF.

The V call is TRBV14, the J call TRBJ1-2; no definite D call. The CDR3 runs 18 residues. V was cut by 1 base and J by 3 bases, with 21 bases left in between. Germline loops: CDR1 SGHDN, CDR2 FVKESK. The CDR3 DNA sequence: TGTGCCAGCAGCCAAGCTAGGATGTCGCAGGACGAGGACTATGGCTACACCTTC. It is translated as CASSQARMSQDEDYGYTF.

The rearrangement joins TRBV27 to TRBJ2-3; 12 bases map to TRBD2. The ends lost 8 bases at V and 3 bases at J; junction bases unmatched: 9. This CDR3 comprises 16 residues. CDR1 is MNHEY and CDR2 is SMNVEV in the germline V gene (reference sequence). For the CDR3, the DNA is TGTGCCAGCCGCCTAGGACTAGCGGGGATAACAGATACGCAGTATTTT. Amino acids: CASRLGLAGITDTQYF.